These 19 T cell receptor beta chains were sequenced from one sample in a study of identical twins. TCRdb reprocessed the 5' RACE reads with MiXCR, giving one entry per CDR3 protein. The top ten clones hold 3% to 4.5% of a sample with around 240,000 distinct CDR3 sequences, around 7% of them seen once. These same data were also listed under a study on yellow fever vaccine responses in identical twins.

Sample: memory (CD45RO+) T cells sorted from blood. The receptors were gathered from a woman between 18 and 29 years old in good health.

The J gene is TRBJ2-4, the V gene TRBV20-1; the D gene is possibly TRBD2 (5 bases). Germline V CDR1 and CDR2: DFQATT, SNEGSKA (reference sequence). The V end lost 3 bases, the J end lost 6 bases, and 6 bases lay between the germline ends. The CDR3 consists of 11 residues. This chain's CDR3 is CSARGRNIQYF. The CDR3 DNA reads TGCAGTGCTAGGGGGAGAAACATTCAGTACTTC.

This clonotype occurred many times. The rearrangement links TRBV20-1 to TRBJ2-1, with TRBD2 matching over 7 bases. Per germline, CDR1 DFQATT and CDR2 SNEGSKA (reference sequence). The CDR3 has 13 residues. The V segment lost 1 base and the J segment 14 bases; nucleotides outside the gene matches: 11. The chain's CDR3 is CSARVPSGTKEFF. DNA of the CDR3: TGCAGTGCTAGAGTGCCATCAGGGACTAAGGAGTTCTTC.

In its sample, this clonotype was seen many times. J is TRBJ1-3 and V is TRBV12-3 or TRBV12-4, with D possibly matching TRBD1 (5 bases). V was cut by 6 bases and J by 7 bases, with 10 bases left in between. The CDR3 loop spans 12 amino acids. CDR3 in amino acids: CASRNQGNTIYF. In nucleotides, the CDR3 is TGTGCCAGCAGGAACCAGGGCAACACCATATATTTT.

Many counts were recorded for this clonotype. The chain couples TRBV5-8 to TRBJ2-3, with D possibly being TRBD1 or TRBD2 (5 bases each). Looked up from germline, CDR1 is SGHTS and CDR2 is YDEGEE. The V gene lost 1 base and the J gene lost 3 bases, with 12 bases spanning the gap. This CDR3 spans 15 amino acids. The CDR3 protein is CASSLYPGTTDTQYF. For the CDR3, the DNA is TGTGCCAGCAGCTTGTATCCGGGGACGACAGATACGCAGTATTTT. The variable domain in full, with the rest retrieved from reference TRBV5-8 and TRBJ2-3, is EAGVTQSPTHLIKTRGQQATLRCSPISGHTSVYWYQQALGLGLQFLLWYDEGEERNRGNFPPRFSGRQFPNYSSELNVNALELEDSALYLCASSLYPGTTDTQYFGPGTRLTVL.

J is TRBJ1-3 and V is TRBV19, with 8 nucleotides matching TRBD1. V was clipped by 5 bases and J by 6 bases; unmatched bases: 3. Per the germline V gene, CDR1 is LNHDA and CDR2 is SQIVND (reference sequence). The CDR3 runs 13 residues. In DNA form, the CDR3 reads TGTGCCAGTAGTCGACAGGGGCTAAACACCATATATTTT. It encodes CASSRQGLNTIYF.

This clonotype was seen ten or more times. The V and J genes are TRBV2 and TRBJ2-3; 11 nucleotides align to TRBD2. V trimming: 3 bases; J trimming: 1 base; junction bases outside the gene matches: 6. Looked up from germline, CDR1 is SNHLY and CDR2 is FYNNEI. The CDR3 is 17 amino acids. CDR3 bases: TGTGCCAGCAGTGATCTCCGGACTAGCGGGCGCACAGATACGCAGTATTTT. Protein: CASSDLRTSGRTDTQYF.

This clonotype was seen at least ten times. This rearrangement joins TRBV12-3 or TRBV12-4 to TRBJ2-3; D is possibly TRBD2 (5 bases). The CDR3 has 14 amino acids. Trimming stripped 6 bases from V and 4 bases from J, with 14 bases between. The CDR3 DNA sequence: TGTGCCAGCAGGGCGGGCACGTGGGCAGATACGCAGTATTTT. Translating gives CASRAGTWADTQYF.

This clonotype was counted many times. J is TRBJ2-1 and V is TRBV29-1; D not certain. The CDR3 extends over 10 amino acids. Between the trimmed V and J ends, which lost 6 bases and 10 bases, there was a span of 10 bases. Germline V gene sequence: CDR1 SQVTM, CDR2 ANQGSEA. This CDR3 reads CSVAHTEQFF. In DNA form, the CDR3 reads TGCAGCGTGGCCCACACCGAGCAGTTCTTC.

This clonotype came up many times. V gene TRBV29-1 combines with J gene TRBJ2-6, with TRBD1 as a possible D gene (5 bases). CDR1 is SQVTM and CDR2 is ANQGSEA in the germline V gene. The CDR3 runs to 14 residues. V was trimmed by 4 bases and J by 1 base, leaving 8 bases between them. CDR3 sequence (DNA): TGCAGCGTTGGACAGCCTTCTGGGGCCAACGTCCTGACTTTC. Protein product: CSVGQPSGANVLTF.

This clonotype was counted many times. The V call is TRBV5-1, the J call TRBJ2-1; 9 bases align to TRBD1. J lost 5 bases, V lost 4 bases, and 4 bases had no gene match. This CDR3 has 14 amino acids. Germline V lookup: CDR1 SGHRS, CDR2 YFSETQ. In nucleotides, the CDR3 is TGCGCCAGCAGCCCGGGACAGGGAAACAATGAGCAGTTCTTC. This codes for CASSPGQGNNEQFF.

This chain connects TRBV12-3 or TRBV12-4 to TRBJ1-4; 9 bases are shared with TRBD1. Trimming at V came to 5 bases and at J to 10 bases, leaving 11 bases not matched to a gene. This CDR3 has 15 amino acids. The CDR3 protein is CASSLQQGAIGKLFF. In DNA, the CDR3 is TGTGCCAGCAGTCTTCAACAGGGGGCGATCGGAAAACTGTTTTTT.

The V call is TRBV4-1, the J call TRBJ2-1, with 10 bases fitting TRBD2. This CDR3 comprises 16 residues. J gave up 3 bases and V 3 bases, and 5 bases lay outside the gene matches. CDR1 is MGHRA, CDR2 YSYEKL, per germline. The CDR3 here is CASSQGSGRDYNEQFF. DNA of the CDR3: TGCGCCAGCAGCCAGGGCAGCGGGAGGGACTACAATGAGCAGTTCTTC.

The J gene is TRBJ2-7, the V gene TRBV24-1; D gene uncertain. The V end lost 4 bases, the J end lost 6 bases, and 18 bases lay between the germline ends. The germline V gene has CDR1 KGHDR and CDR2 SFDVKD. CDR3 size: 15 residues. As DNA, the CDR3 is TGTGCCACCAGTGACTCGGGTCCCCACTGGAGCGAGCAGTACTTC. Translating gives CATSDSGPHWSEQYF.

Worth noting for this clonotype: At one end, the junction sequence differs from germline, possibly due to a read error. J is TRBJ2-2 and V is TRBV6-4, with 12 bases lining up with TRBD2. The CDR3 sequence is 19 residues long. Germline CDR1 and CDR2: MRHNA and SNTAGT. CDR3 sequence: CACSFFRRLAGVDTGELFF. The CDR3 nucleotides read TGTGCCTGCAGTTTTTTCCGAAGACTAGCGGGAGTAGACACCGGGGAGCTGTTTTTT.

Only a few counts were recorded for this clonotype. The rearrangement joins TRBV20-1 to TRBJ2-1; no firm D call. With 0 bases removed from V and 8 bases from J, the gap between germline ends came to 17 bases. This CDR3 has 15 amino acids. Germline CDR1 reads DFQATT; CDR2 reads SNEGSKA (reference sequence). The CDR3 nucleotides read TGCAGTGCTAGAGATCCTACTATGACGGTCGATGAGCAGTTCTTC. This sequence encodes CSARDPTMTVDEQFF.

This clonotype was observed a handful of times. The chain carries TRBV27 and TRBJ2-1; D remains unclear. Trimming took off 6 bases at V and 2 bases at J, with 14 bases between the two ends. The CDR3 has 15 residues. Germline V CDR1 and CDR2: MNHEY, SMNVEV (reference sequence). The CDR3 loop reads CASSRRVVPYNEQFF. Here the CDR3 DNA reads TGTGCCAGCAGCCGTAGGGTCGTCCCCTACAATGAGCAGTTCTTC.

In this sample, this clonotype turned up a few times. The chain employs TRBV20-1 and TRBJ2-2, with a tentative D call TRBD1 (6 bases). In germline, CDR1 is DFQATT, CDR2 SNEGSKA (reference sequence). V dropped 5 bases and J dropped 7 bases, with 14 bases sitting between them. The CDR3 is 13 amino acids. Here the CDR3 reads CSAPLRGGGELFF. DNA for the CDR3: TGCAGTGCTCCCCTCCGAGGGGGCGGGGAGCTGTTTTTT.

The V gene is TRBV7-2, the J gene TRBJ1-2; 10 bases line up with TRBD1. The CDR3 has 17 residues. V shed 3 bases, J shed 6 bases, and the junction held 13 bases outside the gene matches. CDR1 SGHTA and CDR2 FQGNSA come from the germline V gene. The CDR3 nucleotides are TGTGCCAGCAGCTTTAATCTTGGGACAGGGGATATGCATGGCTACACCTTC. This gives the protein CASSFNLGTGDMHGYTF.

A few counts support this clonotype. The chain is built from TRBV28 and TRBJ2-1, with TRBD2 matching 11 bases. The CDR3 spans 17 residues. The germline V gene encodes CDR1 MDHEN and CDR2 SYDVKM. Trimming took 5 bases from V and 9 from J; bases not matched to a gene: 15. The CDR3 region has the DNA TGTGCCAGCAGTACCCGTGGTTATAGCGGGAGGGCCAGTGAGCAGTTCTTC. Encoded protein: CASSTRGYSGRASEQFF.